This TCR beta chain was sequenced for a study of cytomegalovirus exposure and HLA in healthy donors. V lost 0 bases and J lost 4; bases outside the gene matches: 6. This CDR3 is built from 16 residues. CDR1 and CDR2 from the germline V gene are LGHNA and YSLEER. Concerning this clone itself: As yet, its antigen is unknown.

Study-wide results and limits: Later analysis showed most CMV-associated TCR beta chains appearing HLA-restricted. In a later analysis, a missense DCLRE1C variant was linked to TCR beta V- and J-gene trimming. In a later analysis, HLA-C alleles had the fewest associated TCRs, DRB1 alleles the most.

Both 60 Vbeta primers and 13 Jbeta primers went into the PCR. The method was immunoSEQ multiplex PCR; TCRdb's version includes in-frame clones alone and lacks a portion of them. The table lists 70,000 to 95,000 clones, less than 80% of them singletons. The source of this sequence is a human donor in good health. The source material was PBMCs. The genes are TRBV4-3 and TRBJ2-1, with TRBD2 identical over 7 bases. The CDR3 DNA is TGCGCCAGCAGCCAAGATGCTCTAGCGGAGTACAATGAGCAGTTCTTC. Its protein is CASSQDALAEYNEQFF.